The clone carrying this T cell receptor beta chain was counted only a few times. Its antigen is still unknown. This sample was included in a study of blood T cells in healthy people across ages. A second about 6 to 12 cycle PCR used barcoded and J-beta primers. Each CDR3 protein is one row after TCRdb ran MiXCR on the 5' RACE reads. The data contain over 1,500,000 distinct CDR3 sequences, around 48% of them singletons. Whole-study results and caveats: Unknown CMV status may confound age-related changes in expanded clones. Percentage of naive T cells showed a strong correlation with TCR beta diversity. A roughly linear age-dependent decrease characterized TCR beta diversity per million T cells.

Total RNA, at least 5 micrograms per sample, was extracted from PBMCs. Trimming pared 4 bases from V and 5 bases from J, leaving 3 bases between. Germline assignment: CDR1 SQVTM and CDR2 ANQGSEA. The CDR3 length is 10 residues. The chain employs TRBV29-1 and TRBJ1-5; D is unclear. The TCR was taken from a woman aged 40 to 50 in good health. The sample comprised blood. The CDR3 DNA is TGCAGCGTTGGCGATCAGCCCCAGCATTTT. Its protein is CSVGDQPQHF.